The 4 T cell receptor beta chains listed next were all sequenced from one sample in a study of blood T cell repertoires in COVID-19. Here immunoSEQ multiplex PCR was the method, and the copy in TCRdb shows in-frame clones only, minus some. The sample consists of about 98,000 clones, roughly 85% of them appearing once. The sample consisted of peripheral blood. These receptors were taken from a man in his 70s with acute or convalescent COVID-19.

This clone was detected only a few times. V and J are TRBV7-6 and TRBJ1-6, with TRBD1 as a possible D gene (5 bases). The V and J ends lost 5 bases and 10 bases respectively, with 18 bases between them. Germline CDR1 SGHVS, CDR2 FNYEAQ. The CDR3 consists of 15 residues. The CDR3 here is CASSNDGTSGSPLHF. The CDR3 nucleotides are TGTGCCAGCAGCAACGATGGGACTTCGGGGTCACCCCTCCACTTT.

This clone was found once. The chain joins TRBV4-1 to TRBJ1-2, with 8 bases that match TRBD1. The ends lost 2 bases at V and 3 bases at J; junction bases unmatched: 5. CDR3 length: 15 residues. CDR1 is MGHRA and CDR2 is YSYEKL in the germline V gene. In DNA form, the CDR3 reads TGCGCCAGCAGCCAATCCGGACAGGGAGACTATGGCTACACCTTC. The encoded protein is CASSQSGQGDYGYTF.

This clone was seen only a few times. This chain connects TRBV6-1 to TRBJ1-4, with TRBD1 identical over 8 bases. V trimming: 2 bases; J trimming: 7 bases; junction bases outside the gene matches: 3. The CDR3 is 14 amino acids. The germline CDR1 and CDR2 sequences are MNHNS and SASEGT. The CDR3 protein is CASSERTGTEKLFF. In DNA, the CDR3 is TGTGCCAGCAGTGAAAGGACAGGGACTGAAAAACTGTTTTTT.

This clone was counted only a few times. The chain combines TRBV2 with TRBJ1-1, with 7 bases aligning to TRBD1. This CDR3 region has 13 residues. Losses at the gene ends were 10 bases for V and 1 base for J; bases not matched to a gene: 6. CDR1 SNHLY and CDR2 FYNNEI come from the germline V gene. In DNA, the CDR3 is TGTGCCACCCAACAGGGGTGGAACACTGAAGCTTTCTTT. Amino acid sequence: CATQQGWNTEAFF. The whole variable domain, remainder taken from reference TRBV2 and TRBJ1-1, is EPEVTQTPSHQVTQMGQEVILRCVPISNHLYFYWYRQILGQKVEFLVSFYNNEISEKSEIFDDQFSVERPDGSNFTLKIRSTKLEDSAMYFCATQQGWNTEAFFGQGTRLTVV.